The rows below give T cell receptor beta chains drawn from one sample of a study of blood T cell repertoires in COVID-19. Here immunoSEQ multiplex PCR was the method, and the copy in TCRdb shows in-frame clones only, minus some. The sample carries roughly 76,000 clones, over 75% recorded once. The specimen was peripheral blood. All receptors come from an elderly woman with active or convalescent COVID-19. The CDR3 runs from the conserved cysteine through the conserved F or W. Each record gives: J gene, V gene, clone size, D gene, CDR3 protein, CDR3 DNA. D genes are given only for firm matches. Clone size, where shown, is once, few, many, or a class for clones that have expanded.

J gene: TRBJ2-2
V gene: TRBV4-2
clone size: NA
D gene: NA
CDR3 protein: CASSQEPGGWDTGELFF
CDR3 DNA: TGTGCCAGCAGCCAAGAGCCGGGGGGCTGGGACACCGGGGAGCTGTTTTTT

J gene: TRBJ2-7
V gene: TRBV5-1
clone size: NA
D gene: TRBD1
CDR3 protein: CASSSGQGAYEQYF
CDR3 DNA: TGCGCCAGCAGCTCCGGACAGGGTGCCTACGAGCAGTACTTC

J gene: TRBJ1-5
V gene: TRBV19
clone size: NA
D gene: TRBD1
CDR3 protein: CASSTGQGIGTAQHF
CDR3 DNA: TGTGCCAGTAGTACAGGACAGGGGATCGGGACGGCCCAGCATTTT

J gene: TRBJ1-1
V gene: TRBV12-3/TRBV12-4
clone size: NA
D gene: TRBD1
CDR3 protein: CASSRYRGGEAFF
CDR3 DNA: TGTGCCAGCAGCCGATACAGGGGTGGTGAAGCTTTCTTT

J gene: TRBJ1-2
V gene: TRBV3-1/TRBV3-2
clone size: NA
D gene: NA
CDR3 protein: CASRPVTGNYGYTF
CDR3 DNA: TGTGCCAGCAGACCCGTCACAGGGAACTATGGCTACACCTTC

J gene: TRBJ2-7
V gene: TRBV9
clone size: NA
D gene: TRBD2
CDR3 protein: CASSVGGEAGGLGEQYF
CDR3 DNA: TGTGCCAGCAGCGTGGGCGGGGAAGCGGGGGGCCTCGGCGAGCAGTACTTC

J gene: TRBJ2-1
V gene: TRBV7-9
clone size: few
D gene: TRBD2
CDR3 protein: CASSWGSGGVYEQFF
CDR3 DNA: TGTGCCAGCAGCTGGGGCAGCGGGGGTGTCTATGAGCAGTTCTTC

J gene: TRBJ1-1
V gene: TRBV27
clone size: NA
D gene: TRBD1
CDR3 protein: CASRRGQGEAFF
CDR3 DNA: TGTGCCAGCAGACGTGGACAGGGTGAAGCTTTCTTT

J gene: TRBJ1-4
V gene: TRBV11-1
clone size: few
D gene: TRBD1
CDR3 protein: CASSPRSDRGEEKLFF
CDR3 DNA: TGTGCCAGCAGCCCAAGATCGGACAGGGGCGAAGAAAAACTGTTTTTT

J gene: TRBJ2-7
V gene: TRBV10-2
clone size: NA
D gene: TRBD2
CDR3 protein: CASTEAGATYEQYF
CDR3 DNA: TGCGCCAGCACTGAAGCGGGGGCTACCTACGAGCAGTACTTC

J gene: TRBJ1-5
V gene: TRBV28
clone size: NA
D gene: NA
CDR3 protein: CASYTSLGSYSNQPQHF
CDR3 DNA: TGTGCCAGCTATACCTCTTTAGGGAGTTATAGCAATCAGCCCCAGCATTTT

J gene: TRBJ2-7
V gene: TRBV15
clone size: NA
D gene: NA
CDR3 protein: CATSGQMLYEQYF
CDR3 DNA: TGTGCCACCAGCGGGCAGATGCTCTACGAGCAGTACTTC

J gene: TRBJ2-3
V gene: TRBV11-2
clone size: NA
D gene: TRBD1
CDR3 protein: CASSLGQGLSYDTQYF
CDR3 DNA: TGTGCCAGCAGCCTGGGACAGGGGCTTTCATACGATACGCAGTATTTT

J gene: TRBJ2-3
V gene: TRBV19
clone size: NA
D gene: TRBD1
CDR3 protein: CASSNTGTVTDTQYF
CDR3 DNA: TGTGCCAGTAGTAACACCGGGACAGTCACAGATACGCAGTATTTT

J gene: TRBJ2-3
V gene: TRBV7-2
clone size: NA
D gene: TRBD2
CDR3 protein: CASSSHRTSGGFTDTQYF
CDR3 DNA: TGTGCCAGCAGCTCACATAGGACTAGCGGGGGGTTCACAGATACGCAGTATTTT

J gene: TRBJ1-3
V gene: TRBV7-2
clone size: few
D gene: NA
CDR3 protein: CASSFGSERMAGNTIYF
CDR3 DNA: TGTGCCAGCAGCTTTGGATCCGAGCGAATGGCCGGAAACACCATATATTTT

J gene: TRBJ1-6
V gene: TRBV19
clone size: NA
D gene: NA
CDR3 protein: CASSIDRQQGTANSPLHF
CDR3 DNA: TGTGCCAGTAGTATAGACCGTCAACAGGGAACGGCGAATTCACCCCTCCACTTT

J gene: TRBJ2-1
V gene: TRBV10-1
clone size: few
D gene: TRBD1
CDR3 protein: CASSEDIGQGPNEQFF
CDR3 DNA: TGCGCCAGCAGTGAGGACATCGGACAGGGGCCCAATGAGCAGTTCTTC

J gene: TRBJ1-2
V gene: TRBV6-4
clone size: once
D gene: TRBD1
CDR3 protein: CASRDGTGKGYTF
CDR3 DNA: TGTGCCAGCAGGGATGGGACAGGAAAGGGCTACACCTTC

J gene: TRBJ2-5
V gene: TRBV28
clone size: NA
D gene: TRBD1
CDR3 protein: CASEPTGVRETQYF
CDR3 DNA: TGTGCCAGCGAACCGACAGGGGTGAGGGAGACCCAGTACTTC

J gene: TRBJ1-2
V gene: TRBV6-1
clone size: once
D gene: TRBD1
CDR3 protein: CASSDTRRGSLDGYTF
CDR3 DNA: TGTGCCAGCAGTGACACGCGCAGGGGGTCTCTCGATGGCTACACCTTC

J gene: TRBJ1-5
V gene: TRBV19
clone size: NA
D gene: NA
CDR3 protein: CASSYGTLGGPQHF
CDR3 DNA: TGTGCCAGTAGTTACGGGACTCTCGGGGGGCCCCAGCATTTT

J gene: TRBJ1-1
V gene: TRBV18
clone size: NA
D gene: TRBD1
CDR3 protein: CASSPEDRVTEAFF
CDR3 DNA: TGTGCCAGCTCACCTGAAGACAGGGTCACTGAAGCTTTCTTT

J gene: TRBJ2-1
V gene: TRBV7-7
clone size: NA
D gene: TRBD2
CDR3 protein: CASSLAGGNNEQFF
CDR3 DNA: TGTGCTAGCAGCTTAGCGGGGGGGAACAATGAGCAGTTCTTC

J gene: TRBJ1-6
V gene: TRBV5-1
clone size: NA
D gene: NA
CDR3 protein: CASSLQTDGNSPLHF
CDR3 DNA: TGCGCCAGCAGCTTGCAGACAGATGGTAATTCACCCCTCCACTTT

J gene: TRBJ1-3
V gene: TRBV7-9
clone size: NA
D gene: TRBD1
CDR3 protein: CASSFRTGGGNTIYF
CDR3 DNA: TGTGCCAGCAGCTTTAGGACAGGGGGCGGAAACACCATATATTTT

J gene: TRBJ2-1
V gene: TRBV7-2
clone size: NA
D gene: TRBD1
CDR3 protein: CASSLGTHPGGRREQFF
CDR3 DNA: TGTGCCAGCAGCTTAGGGACGCACCCAGGGGGCAGAAGGGAGCAGTTCTTC

J gene: TRBJ2-2
V gene: TRBV18
clone size: NA
D gene: NA
CDR3 protein: CASSLTTEGAGELFF
CDR3 DNA: TGTGCCAGCTCACTAACAACCGAGGGCGCCGGGGAGCTGTTTTTT

J gene: TRBJ1-2
V gene: TRBV5-5
clone size: once
D gene: NA
CDR3 protein: CASSLATGKGYTF
CDR3 DNA: TGTGCCAGCAGCTTGGCCACAGGGAAAGGCTACACCTTC

J gene: TRBJ2-7
V gene: TRBV7-2
clone size: once
D gene: TRBD2
CDR3 protein: CASSVTSGGADEQYF
CDR3 DNA: TGTGCCAGCAGCGTCACTAGCGGGGGGGCCGACGAGCAGTACTTC

J gene: TRBJ1-6
V gene: TRBV6-5
clone size: NA
D gene: NA
CDR3 protein: CASSYSGSVSLHF
CDR3 DNA: TGTGCCAGCAGTTACTCGGGGAGCGTGTCCCTCCACTTT

J gene: TRBJ1-2
V gene: TRBV30
clone size: NA
D gene: NA
CDR3 protein: CAWSQVQNYGYTF
CDR3 DNA: TGTGCCTGGAGTCAGGTTCAGAACTATGGCTACACCTTC

J gene: TRBJ2-5
V gene: TRBV15
clone size: NA
D gene: NA
CDR3 protein: CATSRGQSQETQYF
CDR3 DNA: TGTGCCACCAGCAGAGGTCAGTCCCAAGAGACCCAGTACTTC

J gene: TRBJ2-5
V gene: TRBV18
clone size: NA
D gene: NA
CDR3 protein: CASSPLPGEQETQYF
CDR3 DNA: TGTGCCAGCTCACCCCTCCCAGGGGAACAAGAGACCCAGTACTTC

J gene: TRBJ1-1
V gene: TRBV19
clone size: NA
D gene: TRBD1
CDR3 protein: CASSIRDRGLGTEAFF
CDR3 DNA: TGTGCCAGTAGTATAAGGGACAGGGGCTTGGGGACTGAAGCTTTCTTT

J gene: TRBJ2-2
V gene: TRBV18
clone size: NA
D gene: NA
CDR3 protein: CASSLGEPGELFF
CDR3 DNA: TGTGCCAGCTCACTCGGGGAACCCGGGGAGCTGTTTTTT

J gene: TRBJ1-2
V gene: TRBV30
clone size: NA
D gene: TRBD1
CDR3 protein: CAWSVNRGNYGYTF
CDR3 DNA: TGTGCCTGGAGTGTAAACAGGGGGAACTATGGCTACACCTTC

J gene: TRBJ2-1
V gene: TRBV30
clone size: NA
D gene: NA
CDR3 protein: CAWTRSVTGEQFF
CDR3 DNA: TGTGCCTGGACGAGGTCGGTTACGGGTGAGCAGTTCTTC

J gene: TRBJ1-5
V gene: TRBV19
clone size: NA
D gene: TRBD1
CDR3 protein: CASSARGEAGNQPQHF
CDR3 DNA: TGTGCCAGTAGTGCCAGGGGGGAGGCTGGGAATCAGCCCCAGCATTTT

J gene: TRBJ1-5
V gene: TRBV10-3
clone size: NA
D gene: TRBD1
CDR3 protein: CAISAGTAQNQPQHF
CDR3 DNA: TGTGCCATCAGTGCCGGGACAGCTCAGAATCAGCCCCAGCATTTT

J gene: TRBJ1-1
V gene: TRBV5-1
clone size: NA
D gene: TRBD1
CDR3 protein: CASSLEGDRRQAFF
CDR3 DNA: TGCGCCAGCAGCTTGGAGGGGGACAGGAGGCAAGCTTTCTTT

J gene: TRBJ1-5
V gene: TRBV28
clone size: NA
D gene: NA
CDR3 protein: CASSFLSNQPQHF
CDR3 DNA: TGTGCCAGCAGTTTTCTTAGCAATCAGCCCCAGCATTTT

J gene: TRBJ2-5
V gene: TRBV30
clone size: NA
D gene: TRBD2
CDR3 protein: CAWSGLAGGSLETQYF
CDR3 DNA: TGTGCCTGGAGCGGACTAGCGGGGGGCTCTTTAGAGACCCAGTACTTC

J gene: TRBJ1-1
V gene: TRBV4-3
clone size: NA
D gene: NA
CDR3 protein: CASSQELLAGTEAFF
CDR3 DNA: TGCGCCAGCAGCCAAGAATTACTTGCTGGCACTGAAGCTTTCTTT

J gene: TRBJ2-7
V gene: TRBV10-3
clone size: NA
D gene: NA
CDR3 protein: CAILPTLATHEQYF
CDR3 DNA: TGTGCCATCCTACCTACACTAGCCACCCACGAGCAGTACTTC

J gene: TRBJ1-2
V gene: TRBV24-1
clone size: NA
D gene: TRBD1
CDR3 protein: CATSSGGGYGYTF
CDR3 DNA: TGTGCCACCAGTTCAGGGGGAGGCTATGGCTACACCTTC

J gene: TRBJ2-4
V gene: TRBV5-1
clone size: NA
D gene: TRBD1
CDR3 protein: CASSLGTENIQYF
CDR3 DNA: TGCGCCAGCAGCCTCGGGACAGAGAACATTCAGTACTTC

J gene: TRBJ2-1
V gene: TRBV4-3
clone size: NA
D gene: TRBD2
CDR3 protein: CASSQITSGSYNEQFF
CDR3 DNA: TGCGCCAGCAGCCAGATCACTAGCGGTTCCTACAATGAGCAGTTCTTC

J gene: TRBJ1-6
V gene: TRBV25-1
clone size: NA
D gene: NA
CDR3 protein: CASSGSSYNSPLHF
CDR3 DNA: TGTGCCAGCAGTGGCAGCTCCTATAATTCACCCCTCCACTTT

J gene: TRBJ1-4
V gene: TRBV18
clone size: NA
D gene: TRBD1
CDR3 protein: CASSPTGDSGKLFF
CDR3 DNA: TGTGCCAGCTCACCCACAGGGGACTCTGGAAAACTGTTTTTT

J gene: TRBJ1-5
V gene: TRBV5-3
clone size: NA
D gene: TRBD1
CDR3 protein: CARSLSRDRRDRRGPQHF
CDR3 DNA: TGTGCCAGAAGTTTAAGCCGGGACAGGAGAGACAGAAGGGGGCCCCAGCATTTT

J gene: TRBJ2-1
V gene: TRBV4-3
clone size: NA
D gene: TRBD2
CDR3 protein: CASSQRLAGGGFYGEQFF
CDR3 DNA: TGCGCCAGCAGCCAGCGACTAGCGGGGGGGGGTTTCTATGGTGAGCAGTTCTTC

J gene: TRBJ2-7
V gene: TRBV15
clone size: NA
D gene: NA
CDR3 protein: CATSRAGSLRYEQYF
CDR3 DNA: TGTGCCACCAGCAGAGCTGGGAGTCTTCGCTACGAGCAGTACTTC

J gene: TRBJ2-1
V gene: TRBV3-1/TRBV3-2
clone size: NA
D gene: TRBD2
CDR3 protein: CASSLYSGGASYNEQFF
CDR3 DNA: TGTGCCAGCAGCCTATATAGCGGGGGGGCCTCCTACAATGAGCAGTTCTTC

J gene: TRBJ1-2
V gene: TRBV7-2
clone size: NA
D gene: NA
CDR3 protein: CASSKIPGPQGGYTF
CDR3 DNA: TGTGCCAGCAGCAAAATTCCGGGGCCACAGGGTGGCTACACCTTC

J gene: TRBJ2-7
V gene: TRBV6-5
clone size: NA
D gene: TRBD2
CDR3 protein: CASSAGTRTYEQYF
CDR3 DNA: TGTGCCAGCAGCGCCGGGACTAGGACCTACGAGCAGTACTTC

J gene: TRBJ2-5
V gene: TRBV11-2
clone size: NA
D gene: NA
CDR3 protein: CASSPSRQQETQYF
CDR3 DNA: TGTGCCAGCAGCCCCTCCCGACAGCAGGAGACCCAGTACTTC

J gene: TRBJ2-7
V gene: TRBV11-2
clone size: NA
D gene: TRBD1
CDR3 protein: CAISGTGGYEQYF
CDR3 DNA: TGTGCCATCTCCGGGACAGGGGGTTACGAGCAGTACTTC

J gene: TRBJ2-1
V gene: TRBV6-2/TRBV6-3
clone size: NA
D gene: TRBD2
CDR3 protein: CASGLAGVEQFF
CDR3 DNA: TGTGCCAGCGGCCTAGCGGGGGTTGAGCAGTTCTTC